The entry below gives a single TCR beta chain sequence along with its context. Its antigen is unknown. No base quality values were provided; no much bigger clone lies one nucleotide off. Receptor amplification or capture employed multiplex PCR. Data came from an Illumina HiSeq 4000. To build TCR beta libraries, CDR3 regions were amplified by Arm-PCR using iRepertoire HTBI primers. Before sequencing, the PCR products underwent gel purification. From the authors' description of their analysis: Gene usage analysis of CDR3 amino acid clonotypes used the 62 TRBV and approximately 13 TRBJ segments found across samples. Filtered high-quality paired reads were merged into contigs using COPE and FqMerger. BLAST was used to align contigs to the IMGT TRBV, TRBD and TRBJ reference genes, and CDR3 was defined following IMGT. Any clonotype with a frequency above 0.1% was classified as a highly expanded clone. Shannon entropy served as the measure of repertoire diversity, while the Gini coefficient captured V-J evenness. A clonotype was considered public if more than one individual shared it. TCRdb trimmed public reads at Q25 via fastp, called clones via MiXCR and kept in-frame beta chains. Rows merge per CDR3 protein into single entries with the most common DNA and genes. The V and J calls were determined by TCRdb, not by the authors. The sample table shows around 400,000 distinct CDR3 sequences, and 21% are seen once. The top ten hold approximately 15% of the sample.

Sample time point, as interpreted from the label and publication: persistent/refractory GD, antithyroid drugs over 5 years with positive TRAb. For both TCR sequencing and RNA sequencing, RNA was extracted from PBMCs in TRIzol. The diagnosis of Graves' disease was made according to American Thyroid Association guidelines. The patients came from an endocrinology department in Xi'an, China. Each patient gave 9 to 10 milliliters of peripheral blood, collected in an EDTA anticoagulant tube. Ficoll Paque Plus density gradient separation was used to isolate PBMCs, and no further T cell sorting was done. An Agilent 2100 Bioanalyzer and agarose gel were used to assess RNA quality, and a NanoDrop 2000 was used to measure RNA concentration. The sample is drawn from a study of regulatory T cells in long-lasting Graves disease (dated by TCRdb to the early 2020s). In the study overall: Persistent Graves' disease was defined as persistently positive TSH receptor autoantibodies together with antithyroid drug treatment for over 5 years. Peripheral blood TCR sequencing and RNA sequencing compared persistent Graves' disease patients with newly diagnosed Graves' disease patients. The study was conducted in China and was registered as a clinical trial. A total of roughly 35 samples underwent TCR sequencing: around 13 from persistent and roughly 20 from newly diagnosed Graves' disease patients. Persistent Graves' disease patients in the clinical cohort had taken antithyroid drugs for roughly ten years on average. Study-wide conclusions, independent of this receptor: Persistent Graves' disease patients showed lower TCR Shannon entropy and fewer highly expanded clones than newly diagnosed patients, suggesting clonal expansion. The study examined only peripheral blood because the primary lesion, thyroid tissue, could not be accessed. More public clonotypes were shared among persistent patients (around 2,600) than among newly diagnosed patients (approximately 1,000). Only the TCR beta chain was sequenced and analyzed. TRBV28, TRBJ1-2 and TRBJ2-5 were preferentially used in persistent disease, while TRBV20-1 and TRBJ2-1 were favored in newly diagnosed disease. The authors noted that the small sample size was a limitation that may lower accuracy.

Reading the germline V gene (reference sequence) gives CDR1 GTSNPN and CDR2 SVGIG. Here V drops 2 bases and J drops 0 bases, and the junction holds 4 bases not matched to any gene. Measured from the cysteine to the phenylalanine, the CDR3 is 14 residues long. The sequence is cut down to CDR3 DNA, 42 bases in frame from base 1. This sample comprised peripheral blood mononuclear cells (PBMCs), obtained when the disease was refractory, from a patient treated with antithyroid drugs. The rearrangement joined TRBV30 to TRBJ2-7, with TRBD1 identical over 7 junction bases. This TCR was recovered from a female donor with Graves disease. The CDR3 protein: CAWSPQGSSYEQYF. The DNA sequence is TGTGCCTGGAGTCCACAGGGGAGCTCCTACGAGCAGTACTTC.